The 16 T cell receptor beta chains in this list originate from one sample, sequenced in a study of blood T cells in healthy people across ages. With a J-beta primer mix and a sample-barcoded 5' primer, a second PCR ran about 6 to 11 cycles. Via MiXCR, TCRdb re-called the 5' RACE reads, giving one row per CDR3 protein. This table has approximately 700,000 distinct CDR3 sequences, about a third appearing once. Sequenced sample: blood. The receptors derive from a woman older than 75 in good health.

Written as DNA, the CDR3 is TGTGCCAGCAGCGATACGGAGAGGACCGAAGCTTTCTTT. Amino acids: CASSDTERTEAFF. The rearrangement joins TRBV2 to TRBJ1-1; D not resolved. Germline values: CDR1 SNHLY, CDR2 FYNNEI. The CDR3 spans 13 residues. V lost 6 bases to trimming and J lost 8 bases, with 16 bases between them.

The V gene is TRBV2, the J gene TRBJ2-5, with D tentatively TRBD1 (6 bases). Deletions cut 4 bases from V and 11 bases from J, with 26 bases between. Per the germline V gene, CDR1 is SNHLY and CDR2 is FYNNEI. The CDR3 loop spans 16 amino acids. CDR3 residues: CASSARTVYSGNEQYF. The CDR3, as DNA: TGTGCCAGCAGTGCGCGGACAGTTTATTCAGGCAATGAGCAGTACTTC.

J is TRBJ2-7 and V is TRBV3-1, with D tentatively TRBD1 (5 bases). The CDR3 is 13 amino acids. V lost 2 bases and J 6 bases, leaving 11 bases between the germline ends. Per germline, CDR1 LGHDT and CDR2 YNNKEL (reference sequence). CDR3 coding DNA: TGTGCCAGCAGCCAACTCAGGGCGGCCGAGCAGTACTTC. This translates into CASSQLRAAEQYF.

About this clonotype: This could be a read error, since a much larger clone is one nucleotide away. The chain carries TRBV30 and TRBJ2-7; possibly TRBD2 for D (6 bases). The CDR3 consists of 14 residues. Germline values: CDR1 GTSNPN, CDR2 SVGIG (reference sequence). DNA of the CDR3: TGTGTCTGGAGTGATCCGGGACTGAAGTACGAGCAGTACTTC. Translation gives CVWSDPGLKYEQYF.

The CDR3 protein is CASTPARLLGYEQYF. Written as DNA, the CDR3 is TGTGCCAGCACGCCGGCGAGGCTCCTGGGTTACGAGCAGTACTTC. This chain connects TRBV12-3 or TRBV12-4 to TRBJ2-7; no definite D call. This CDR3 is built from 15 residues. The V gene lost 7 bases and the J gene lost 4 bases, with 20 bases spanning the gap.

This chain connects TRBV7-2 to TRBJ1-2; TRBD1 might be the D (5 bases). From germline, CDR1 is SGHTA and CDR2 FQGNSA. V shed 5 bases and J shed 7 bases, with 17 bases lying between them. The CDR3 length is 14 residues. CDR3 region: CASSVGTPSTGYTF. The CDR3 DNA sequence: TGTGCCAGCAGCGTCGGGACTCCCTCCACTGGCTACACCTTC.

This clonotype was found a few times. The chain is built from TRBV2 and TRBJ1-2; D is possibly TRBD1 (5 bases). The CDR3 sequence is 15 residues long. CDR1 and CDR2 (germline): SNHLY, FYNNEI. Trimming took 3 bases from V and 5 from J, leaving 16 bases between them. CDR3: CASSDLGELIYGYTF. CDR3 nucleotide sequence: TGTGCCAGCAGTGATCTGGGGGAGTTGATATATGGCTACACCTTC.

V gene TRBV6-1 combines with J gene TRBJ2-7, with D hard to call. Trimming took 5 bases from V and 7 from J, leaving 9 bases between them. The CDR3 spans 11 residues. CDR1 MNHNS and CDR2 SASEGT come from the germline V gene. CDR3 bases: TGTGCCAGCAGTTACGACTGGGAGCAGTACTTC. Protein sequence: CASSYDWEQYF.

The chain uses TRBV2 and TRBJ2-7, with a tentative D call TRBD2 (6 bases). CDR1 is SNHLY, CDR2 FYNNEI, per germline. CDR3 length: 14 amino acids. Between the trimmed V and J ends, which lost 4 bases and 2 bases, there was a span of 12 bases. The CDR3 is CASSALASTYEQYF. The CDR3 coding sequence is TGTGCCAGCAGTGCACTAGCTTCCACCTACGAGCAGTACTTC.

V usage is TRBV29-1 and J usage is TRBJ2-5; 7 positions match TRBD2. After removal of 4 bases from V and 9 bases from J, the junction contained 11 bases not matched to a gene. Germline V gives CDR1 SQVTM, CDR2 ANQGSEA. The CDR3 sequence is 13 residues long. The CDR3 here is CSVVRGGREAQYF. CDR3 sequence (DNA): TGCAGCGTTGTGAGAGGCGGCCGGGAGGCCCAGTACTTC.

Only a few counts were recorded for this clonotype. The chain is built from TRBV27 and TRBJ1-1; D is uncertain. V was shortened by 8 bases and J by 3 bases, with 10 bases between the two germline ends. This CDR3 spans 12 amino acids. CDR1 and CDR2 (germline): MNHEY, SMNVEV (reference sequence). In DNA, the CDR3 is TGTGCCAGCGCGGATCCGCACACTGAAGCTTTCTTT. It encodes CASADPHTEAFF.

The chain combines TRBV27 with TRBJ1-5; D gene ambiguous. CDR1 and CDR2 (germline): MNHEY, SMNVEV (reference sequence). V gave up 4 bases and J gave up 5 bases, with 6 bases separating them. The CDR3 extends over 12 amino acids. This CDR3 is CASSSVDQPQHF. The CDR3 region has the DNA TGTGCCAGCAGTTCGGTGGATCAGCCCCAGCATTTT.

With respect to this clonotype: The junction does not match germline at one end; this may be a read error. The CDR3 spells CASSPTGPDAQYF. The CDR3 nucleotides are TGTGCCAGCAGCCCAACAGGGCCAGATGCGCAGTATTTT. The J gene is TRBJ2-3, the V gene TRBV11-2; tentative D call: TRBD1 (6 bases). Germline values: CDR1 SGHAT, CDR2 FQNNGV. There are 13 residues in the CDR3.

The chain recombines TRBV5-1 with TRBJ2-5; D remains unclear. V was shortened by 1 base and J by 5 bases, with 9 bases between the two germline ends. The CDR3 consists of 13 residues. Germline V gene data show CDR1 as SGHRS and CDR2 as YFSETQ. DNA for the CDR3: TGCGCCAGCAGCTTGTGGTTCAGGGAGACCCAGTACTTC. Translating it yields CASSLWFRETQYF.

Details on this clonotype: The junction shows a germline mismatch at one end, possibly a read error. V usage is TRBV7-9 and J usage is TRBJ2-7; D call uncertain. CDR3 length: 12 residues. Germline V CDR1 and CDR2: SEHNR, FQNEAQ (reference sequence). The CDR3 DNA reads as TGTGCCTGCAGCTTAGAGAGCAGCAAGCAGTACTTC. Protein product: CACSLESSKQYF. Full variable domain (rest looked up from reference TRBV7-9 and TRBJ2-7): DTGVSQNPRHKITKRGQNVTFRCDPISEHNRLYWYRQTLGQGPEFLTYFQNEAQLEKSRLLSDRFSAERPKGSFSTLEIQRTEQGDSAMYLCACSLESSKQYFGPGTRLTVT.

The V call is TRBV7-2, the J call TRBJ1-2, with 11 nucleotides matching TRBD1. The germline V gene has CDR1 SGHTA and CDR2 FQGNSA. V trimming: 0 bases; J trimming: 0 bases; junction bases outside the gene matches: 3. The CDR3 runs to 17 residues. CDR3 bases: TGTGCCAGCAGCTTAGCCGGACAGGGGGCATCTAACTATGGCTACACCTTC. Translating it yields CASSLAGQGASNYGYTF.